This TCR beta chain was sequenced during a study of T cells in Graves' hyperthyroidism and ophthalmopathy. CDR3 size: 13 residues. The germline V gene encodes CDR1 SEHNR and CDR2 FQNEAQ (reference sequence). V trimming: 6 bases; J trimming: 7 bases; junction bases outside the gene matches: 8. Amplification targeted TCR beta CDR3 regions from RNA transcripts. HTBI primers were used for first-round RT-PCR of the TCR CDR3. Via MiXCR, TCRdb re-called the multiplex PCR reads, giving one row per CDR3 protein. This sample has about 680,000 distinct CDR3 sequences, with approximately 36% found just once. V is TRBV7-9 and J is TRBJ1-2, with 7 bases matching TRBD1. Sequenced sample: blood. This clonotype was sampled from a middle-aged woman with Graves' hyperthyroidism. The DNA of the CDR3 is TGTGCCAGCAGTACTGACAGGGCTTTTGGCTACACCTTC. The encoded protein is CASSTDRAFGYTF.